This T cell receptor (beta chain) was identified in a study of blood T cell repertoires in COVID-19. As handled by the study authors: How many nucleated cells were present was estimated from reference gene primer amplification. Libraries were prepared by immunoSEQ multiplex PCR; TCRdb keeps only in-frame clonotypes and omits some of them. The V and J calls and clone size are taken from that table; D and trimming were inferred from the DNA. This repertoire shows 200,000 to 300,000 clones, approximately 89% found once; its top ten account for under 2.5%. The CDR3 totals 16 residues. V was shortened by 5 bases and J by 3 bases, with 19 bases between the two germline ends. Germline V gene data show CDR1 as SGHTA and CDR2 as FQGNSA. The study recruited people aged about 18 to 89 years across about 25 US areas.

The receptor's source is a woman between 40 and 50 years old with acute COVID-19. The rearrangement uses TRBV7-2 and TRBJ2-5, with TRBD1 as a possible D gene (5 bases). Sequencing was done on a sample of PBMCs or T cells enriched from blood (not recorded which). The CDR3 DNA sequence: TGTGCCAGCAGCCCACAAGGGCAAAGGGGAAAAGAGACCCAGTACTTC. Its protein is CASSPQGQRGKETQYF.